A selection of T cell receptor beta chains follows, all from one sample in a study of beta chain features in type 1 diabetes. TCRdb's table, derived via immunoSEQ multiplex PCR, lists solely in-frame clones and lacks some. The data hold a few hundred thousand clones, with roughly 12% observed a single time. Sequenced material: naive CD4+ T cells from blood. These receptors all stem from a man aged 18 to 30 in good health. Each CDR3 is given with its conserved first and last residue. Fields, in order: CDR3 length, V gene, clone size, CDR3 protein. Clone size is stated in some rows and not others, as once, few, many or a class when expanded.

len: 12
v_gene: TRBV5-1
abundance: .
CDR3aa: CASSPGRETQYF

len: 15
v_gene: TRBV30
abundance: .
CDR3aa: CAWRRTGGAFGELFF

len: 17
v_gene: TRBV28
abundance: few
CDR3aa: CASTPSLAGASTDTQYF

len: 13
v_gene: TRBV19
abundance: .
CDR3aa: CASSPQGAQPQHF

len: 15
v_gene: TRBV7-3
abundance: few
CDR3aa: CASSKGGTQVYGYTF

len: 15
v_gene: TRBV9
abundance: .
CDR3aa: CASSGSGRKPYEQYF

len: 15
v_gene: TRBV9
abundance: .
CDR3aa: CASSVAVVSTGELFF

len: 16
v_gene: TRBV6-6
abundance: .
CDR3aa: CASSYGGRGSGTEAFF

len: 16
v_gene: TRBV4-3
abundance: .
CDR3aa: CASSQSPDRLIYGYTF

len: 18
v_gene: TRBV7-9
abundance: .
CDR3aa: CASSLAGTSGRYLETQYF

len: 15
v_gene: TRBV4-3
abundance: few
CDR3aa: CASSQSPGQDQPQHF

len: 14
v_gene: TRBV9
abundance: .
CDR3aa: CASSVSGSPGELFF

len: 15
v_gene: TRBV7-2
abundance: .
CDR3aa: CASSLAGGAADTQYF